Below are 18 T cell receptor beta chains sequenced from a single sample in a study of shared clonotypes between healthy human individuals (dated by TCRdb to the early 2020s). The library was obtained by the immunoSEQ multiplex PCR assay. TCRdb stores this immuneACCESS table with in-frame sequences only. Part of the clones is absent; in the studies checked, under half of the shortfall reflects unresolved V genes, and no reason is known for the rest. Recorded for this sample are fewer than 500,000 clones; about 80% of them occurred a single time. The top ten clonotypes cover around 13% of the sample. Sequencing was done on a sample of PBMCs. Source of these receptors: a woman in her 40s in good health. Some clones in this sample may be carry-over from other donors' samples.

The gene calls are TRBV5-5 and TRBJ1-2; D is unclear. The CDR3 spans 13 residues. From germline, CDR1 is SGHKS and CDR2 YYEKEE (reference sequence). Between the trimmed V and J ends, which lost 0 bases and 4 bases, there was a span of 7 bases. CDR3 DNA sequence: TGTGCCAGCAGCTTGGTAACCGGCTATGGCTACACCTTC. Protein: CASSLVTGYGYTF.

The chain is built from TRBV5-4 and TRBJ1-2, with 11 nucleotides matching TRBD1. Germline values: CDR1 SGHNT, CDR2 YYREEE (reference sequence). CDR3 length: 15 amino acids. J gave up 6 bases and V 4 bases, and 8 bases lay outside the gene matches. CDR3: CASSPDRGLTNGYTF. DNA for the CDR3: TGTGCCAGCAGCCCGGACAGGGGGCTTACGAATGGCTACACCTTC. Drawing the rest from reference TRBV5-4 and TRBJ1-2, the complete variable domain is ETGVTQSPTHLIKTRGQQVTLRCSSQSGHNTVSWYQQALGQGPQFIFQYYREEENGRGNFPPRFSGLQFPNYSSELNVNALELDDSALYLCASSPDRGLTNGYTFGSGTRLTVV.

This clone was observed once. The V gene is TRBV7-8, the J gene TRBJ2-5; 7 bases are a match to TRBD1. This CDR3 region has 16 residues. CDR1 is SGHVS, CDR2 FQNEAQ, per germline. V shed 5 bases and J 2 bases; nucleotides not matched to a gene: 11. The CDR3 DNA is TGTGCCAGCAGCCGACGACACGGGACAGCTCAAGAGACCCAGTACTTC. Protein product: CASSRRHGTAQETQYF.

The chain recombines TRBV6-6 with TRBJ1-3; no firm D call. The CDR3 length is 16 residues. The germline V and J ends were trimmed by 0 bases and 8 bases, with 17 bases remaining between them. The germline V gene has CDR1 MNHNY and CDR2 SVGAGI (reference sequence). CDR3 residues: CASSYSTTSLGDTIYF. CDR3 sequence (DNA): TGTGCCAGCAGTTACTCGACCACCTCCCTCGGGGACACCATATATTTT.

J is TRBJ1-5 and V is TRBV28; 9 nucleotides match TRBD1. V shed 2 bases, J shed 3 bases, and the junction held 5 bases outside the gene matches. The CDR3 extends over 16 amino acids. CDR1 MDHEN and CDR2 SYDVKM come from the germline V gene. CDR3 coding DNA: TGTGCCAGCAGTTTAATGACAGGGGGTTACAATCAGCCCCAGCATTTT. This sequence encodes CASSLMTGGYNQPQHF. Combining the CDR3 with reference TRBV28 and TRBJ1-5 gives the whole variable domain DVKVTQSSRYLVKRTGEKVFLECVQDMDHENMFWYRQDPGLGLRLIYFSYDVKMKEKGDIPEGYSVSREKKERFSLILESASTNQTSMYLCASSLMTGGYNQPQHFGDGTRLSIL.

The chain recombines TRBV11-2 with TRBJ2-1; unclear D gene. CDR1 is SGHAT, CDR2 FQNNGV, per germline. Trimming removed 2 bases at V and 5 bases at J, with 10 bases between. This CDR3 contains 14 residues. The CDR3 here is CASSLTRPNNEQFF. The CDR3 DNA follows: TGTGCCAGCAGCTTAACGCGACCGAACAATGAGCAGTTCTTC.

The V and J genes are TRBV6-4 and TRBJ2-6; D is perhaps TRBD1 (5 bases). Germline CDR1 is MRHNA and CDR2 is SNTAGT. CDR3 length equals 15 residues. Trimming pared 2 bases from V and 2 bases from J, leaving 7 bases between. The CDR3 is CASSDPGTGANVLTF. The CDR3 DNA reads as TGTGCCAGCAGTGACCCAGGGACTGGGGCCAACGTCCTGACTTTC.

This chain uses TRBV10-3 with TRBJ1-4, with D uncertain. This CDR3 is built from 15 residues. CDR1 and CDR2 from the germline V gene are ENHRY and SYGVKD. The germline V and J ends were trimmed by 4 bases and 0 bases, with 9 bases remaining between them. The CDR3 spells CAISVNSATNEKLFF. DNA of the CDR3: TGTGCCATCAGTGTGAATTCTGCAACTAATGAAAAACTGTTTTTT.

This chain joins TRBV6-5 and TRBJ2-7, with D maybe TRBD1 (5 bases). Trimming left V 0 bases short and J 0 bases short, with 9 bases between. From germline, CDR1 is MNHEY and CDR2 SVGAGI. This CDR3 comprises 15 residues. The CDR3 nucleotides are TGTGCCAGCAGTTACTCGGGGCTAAGCTCCTACGAGCAGTACTTC. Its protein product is CASSYSGLSSYEQYF.

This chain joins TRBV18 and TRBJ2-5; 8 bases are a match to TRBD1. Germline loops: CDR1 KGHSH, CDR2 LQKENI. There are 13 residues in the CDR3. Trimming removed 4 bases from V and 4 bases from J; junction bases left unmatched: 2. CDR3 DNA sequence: TGTGCCAGCTCACGGACAGGGATAGAGACCCAGTACTTC. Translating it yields CASSRTGIETQYF.

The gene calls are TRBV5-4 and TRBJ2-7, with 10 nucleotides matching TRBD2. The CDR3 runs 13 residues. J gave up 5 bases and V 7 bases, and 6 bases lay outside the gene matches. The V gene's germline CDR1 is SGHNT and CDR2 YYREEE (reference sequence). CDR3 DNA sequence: TGTGCCAGCCGTCCAGCGGGAGGGGACGAGCAGTACTTC. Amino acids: CASRPAGGDEQYF.

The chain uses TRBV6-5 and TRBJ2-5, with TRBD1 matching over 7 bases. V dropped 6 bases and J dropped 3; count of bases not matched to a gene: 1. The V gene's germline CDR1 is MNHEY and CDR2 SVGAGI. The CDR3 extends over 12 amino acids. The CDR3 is CASRTGKETQYF. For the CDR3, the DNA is TGTGCCAGCAGGACAGGGAAAGAGACCCAGTACTTC.

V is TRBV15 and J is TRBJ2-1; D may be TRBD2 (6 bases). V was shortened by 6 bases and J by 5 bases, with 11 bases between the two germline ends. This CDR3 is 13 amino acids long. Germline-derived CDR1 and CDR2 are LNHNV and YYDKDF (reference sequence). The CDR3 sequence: CATSSGFDNEQFF. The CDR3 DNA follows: TGTGCCACCAGTAGCGGTTTCGACAATGAGCAGTTCTTC.

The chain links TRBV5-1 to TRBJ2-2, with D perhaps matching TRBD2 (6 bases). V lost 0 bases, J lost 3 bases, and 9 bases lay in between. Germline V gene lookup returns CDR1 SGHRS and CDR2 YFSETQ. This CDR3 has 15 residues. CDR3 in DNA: TGCGCCAGCAGCTTGGGGCGGGAACACACCGGGGAGCTGTTTTTT. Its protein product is CASSLGREHTGELFF.

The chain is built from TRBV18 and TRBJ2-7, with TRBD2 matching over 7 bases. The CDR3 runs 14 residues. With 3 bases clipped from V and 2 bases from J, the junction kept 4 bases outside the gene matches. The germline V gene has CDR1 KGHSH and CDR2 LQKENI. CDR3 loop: CASSPQAGAYEQYF. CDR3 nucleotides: TGTGCCAGCTCACCTCAGGCGGGAGCCTACGAGCAGTACTTC.

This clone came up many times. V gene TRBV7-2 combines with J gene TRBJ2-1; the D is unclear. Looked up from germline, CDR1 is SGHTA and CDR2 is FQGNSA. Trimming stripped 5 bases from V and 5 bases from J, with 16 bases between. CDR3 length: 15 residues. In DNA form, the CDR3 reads TGTGCCAGCAGCCTTACAGCTTTGTTTAACAATGAGCAGTTCTTC. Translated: CASSLTALFNNEQFF.

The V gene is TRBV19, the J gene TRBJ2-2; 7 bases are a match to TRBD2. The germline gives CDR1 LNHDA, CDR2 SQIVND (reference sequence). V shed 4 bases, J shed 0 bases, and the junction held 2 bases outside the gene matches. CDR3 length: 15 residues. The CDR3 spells CASSTLAANTGELFF. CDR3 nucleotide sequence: TGTGCCAGTAGTACGCTAGCGGCGAACACCGGGGAGCTGTTTTTT. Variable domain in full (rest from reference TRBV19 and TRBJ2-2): DGGITQSPKYLFRKEGQNVTLSCEQNLNHDAMYWYRQDPGQGLRLIYYSQIVNDFQKGDIAEGYSVSREKKESFPLTVTSAQKNPTAFYLCASSTLAANTGELFFGEGSRLTVL.

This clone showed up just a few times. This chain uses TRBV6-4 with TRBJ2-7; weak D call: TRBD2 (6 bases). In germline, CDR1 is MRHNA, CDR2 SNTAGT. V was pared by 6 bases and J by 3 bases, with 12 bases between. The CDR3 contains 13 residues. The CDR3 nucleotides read TGTGCCAGCAGCCTTGTGGGGGGCTACGAGCAGTACTTC. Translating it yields CASSLVGGYEQYF.